The 21 T cell receptor beta chains below all came from one sample that was sequenced in a study of control samples from healthy donors and cancer patients. Assay used: immunoSEQ multiplex PCR; TCRdb lists only in-frame clones, some missing. The sample carries about 130,000 clones, about 93% recorded once. Sequences were obtained from blood. These receptors were obtained from a man in his forties in good health.

The chain couples TRBV10-2 to TRBJ1-2, with 12 bases fitting TRBD1. This CDR3 is 14 amino acids long. The J segment lost 3 bases and the V segment lost 6 bases, leaving 2 bases of the junction unmatched. In germline, CDR1 is WSHSY, CDR2 SAAADI. The CDR3 loop reads CASRGTGGDYGYTF. CDR3 DNA: TGCGCCAGCAGGGGGACAGGGGGCGACTATGGCTACACCTTC.

The chain recombines TRBV18 with TRBJ2-5; no definite D call. The CDR3 is 12 residues long. The V end was cut by 2 bases, the J end by 5 bases, with 6 bases between. The germline V gene has CDR1 KGHSH and CDR2 LQKENI. CDR3 nucleotide sequence: TGTGCCAGCTCACCAGGGTGGGAGACCCAGTACTTC. Its translation is CASSPGWETQYF.

The CDR3 DNA follows: TGTGCCAGCAGCTTCGGGGAGCAAGTCTACGAGCAGTACTTC. It yields the protein CASSFGEQVYEQYF. J is TRBJ2-7 and V is TRBV7-9, with a tentative D call TRBD2 (5 bases). CDR1 SEHNR and CDR2 FQNEAQ come from the germline V gene (reference sequence). The germline V and J ends were trimmed by 3 bases and 3 bases, with 12 bases remaining between them. CDR3 size: 14 residues.

The chain recombines TRBV6-6 with TRBJ2-2, with 10 positions matching TRBD2. CDR1 and CDR2 (germline): MNHNY, SVGAGI (reference sequence). The CDR3 totals 15 residues. Trimming removed 6 bases from V and 6 bases from J; junction bases left unmatched: 7. The CDR3 protein is CASSRSGGASGELFF. In DNA form, the CDR3 reads TGTGCCAGCAGCCGAAGCGGGGGGGCATCCGGGGAGCTGTTTTTT.

The count of this clone is one. The genes are TRBV6-1 and TRBJ1-2, with D possibly TRBD1 on 6 matching bases. The V end was cut by 1 base, the J end by 8 bases, with 17 bases between. Looked up from germline, CDR1 is MNHNS and CDR2 is SASEGT. CDR3 length: 15 residues. The CDR3 reads CASSEVIGGGRGYTF. The CDR3, as DNA: TGTGCCAGCAGTGAAGTTATTGGCGGGGGGCGGGGCTACACCTTC.

V and J are TRBV5-4 and TRBJ1-1, with D maybe TRBD1 (5 bases). V lost 3 bases and J 1 base, leaving 7 bases between the germline ends. CDR1 and CDR2 (germline): SGHNT, YYREEE (reference sequence). The CDR3 runs 13 residues. The CDR3 DNA reads as TGTGCCAGCAGCTCCACAGGGAACACTGAAGCTTTCTTT. Protein product: CASSSTGNTEAFF.

This sequence joins TRBV5-4 and TRBJ2-7, with unresolved D. The length of the CDR3 is 13 residues. The germline gives CDR1 SGHNT, CDR2 YYREEE (reference sequence). V lost 4 bases, J lost 3 bases, and 11 bases lay in between. CDR3 coding DNA: TGTGCCAGCAGCCACCCCGACAACTACGAGCAGTACTTC. Its translation is CASSHPDNYEQYF.

This clone has more than one count but fewer than ten. This chain links TRBV3-1 (or the pseudogene TRBV3-2) with TRBJ1-3; 7 positions match TRBD1. In germline, CDR1 is LGHDT, CDR2 YNNKEL (reference sequence). With V trimmed by 5 bases and J by 0 bases, 4 bases remained unmatched. The CDR3 covers 15 residues. The CDR3 sequence is CASSWGQNSGNTIYF. The CDR3 DNA reads as TGTGCCAGCAGCTGGGGACAGAACTCTGGAAACACCATATATTTT.

The chain carries TRBV6-5 and TRBJ1-3; D is unresolved. CDR1 is MNHEY and CDR2 is SVGAGI in the germline V gene. The CDR3 is 14 residues long. The V end lost 6 bases, the J end lost 4 bases, and 13 bases lay between the germline ends. The CDR3: CASRAPGGGNTIYF. CDR3 sequence (DNA): TGTGCCAGCAGGGCCCCCGGAGGGGGAAACACCATATATTTT.

The chain combines TRBV20-1 with TRBJ2-5; D is possibly TRBD1 or TRBD2 (6 bases each). There are 11 residues in the CDR3. The V end was cut by 5 bases, the J end by 12 bases, with 16 bases between. Germline loops: CDR1 DFQATT, CDR2 SNEGSKA (reference sequence). CDR3 in amino acids: CSAPIAEGEYF. DNA for the CDR3: TGCAGTGCTCCTATTGCGGAGGGGGAGTACTTC.

V and J are TRBV7-6 and TRBJ1-1, with D unclear. The CDR3 is 13 residues long. Germline V gene data show CDR1 as SGHVS and CDR2 as FNYEAQ. V was trimmed by 3 bases and J by 0 bases, leaving 5 bases between them. This CDR3 reads CASSLTMNTEAFF. DNA of the CDR3: TGTGCCAGCAGCTTGACAATGAACACTGAAGCTTTCTTT.

The CDR3 spells CASSLGQITYEQYF. In DNA form, the CDR3 reads TGTGCCAGCAGCTTAGGACAGATCACCTACGAGCAGTACTTC. The chain recombines TRBV5-6 with TRBJ2-7; tentatively, D is TRBD1 (6 bases). The CDR3 runs 14 residues. Germline lookup yields CDR1 SGHDT and CDR2 YYEEEE. Trimming shortened V by 2 bases and J by 2 bases, and 11 bases separated the two germline ends.

A single count supports this clone. The gene calls are TRBV9 and TRBJ2-2, with 9 bases matching TRBD1. The CDR3 is 15 residues long. Germline V gene data show CDR1 as SGDLS and CDR2 as YYNGEE. The J segment lost 6 bases and the V segment lost 4 bases, leaving 7 bases of the junction unmatched. CDR3 in amino acids: CASSLGQGIAGELFF. The CDR3 bases are TGTGCCAGCAGCCTCGGACAGGGGATCGCCGGGGAGCTGTTTTTT. Variable domain in full (rest from reference TRBV9 and TRBJ2-2): DSGVTQTPKHLITATGQRVTLRCSPRSGDLSVYWYQQSLDQGLQFLIQYYNGEERAKGNILERFSAQQFPDLHSELNLSSLELGDSALYFCASSLGQGIAGELFFGEGSRLTVL.

The chain carries TRBV9 and TRBJ2-5; 7 nucleotides line up with TRBD1. This CDR3 region has 14 residues. The germline V gene encodes CDR1 SGDLS and CDR2 YYNGEE. Trimming took 4 bases from V and 1 from J; bases not matched to a gene: 4. In nucleotides, the CDR3 is TGTGCCAGCAGCCCCCGACAGGGCCAAGAGACCCAGTACTTC. As protein: CASSPRQGQETQYF.

The chain is built from TRBV10-3 and TRBJ1-2; perhaps TRBD1 as D (6 bases). V shed 8 bases and J shed 4 bases, with 17 bases lying between them. The CDR3 spans 14 residues. Per germline, CDR1 ENHRY and CDR2 SYGVKD. This chain's CDR3 is CAIQRGGEGYGYTF. The CDR3 DNA sequence: TGTGCCATCCAGCGAGGGGGAGAGGGCTATGGCTACACCTTC.

V is TRBV9 and J is TRBJ2-3; weak D call: TRBD1 (6 bases). CDR1 and CDR2 from the germline V gene are SGDLS and YYNGEE. Trimming left V 3 bases short and J 7 bases short, with 18 bases between. The CDR3 contains 15 residues. The CDR3 is CASSEGTPGLNTQYF. DNA of the CDR3: TGTGCCAGCAGCGAAGGGACACCCGGCTTGAATACGCAGTATTTT.

The CDR3 bases are TGTGCCACCAGTGATTTTGACCTTCAACCCCGACTAAGGGATAACACTGAAGCTTTCTTT. Residues: CATSDFDLQPRLRDNTEAFF. The rearrangement links TRBV24-1 to TRBJ1-1; D gene ambiguous. V was shortened by 1 base and J by 2 bases, with 25 bases between the two germline ends. This CDR3 has 20 amino acids. Per the germline V gene, CDR1 is KGHDR and CDR2 is SFDVKD.

The genes are TRBV18 and TRBJ1-2, with D unclear. Germline V gene sequence: CDR1 KGHSH, CDR2 LQKENI. The V and J ends lost 2 bases and 3 bases respectively, with 13 bases between them. The CDR3 totals 15 residues. CDR3 protein: CASSPAITSDYGYTF. CDR3 nucleotide sequence: TGTGCCAGCTCACCAGCGATCACATCGGACTATGGCTACACCTTC.

CDR3 region: CASSLVGRSGELFF. In nucleotides, the CDR3 is TGTGCCAGCAGCTTGGTTGGGCGATCCGGGGAGCTGTTTTTT. This sequence joins TRBV5-5 and TRBJ2-2; no clear D gene. The length of the CDR3 is 14 residues. Germline V gene sequence: CDR1 SGHKS, CDR2 YYEKEE (reference sequence). V was trimmed by 0 bases and J by 6 bases, leaving 9 bases between them.

The CDR3 spells CASSLYAGELFF. CDR3 in DNA: TGTGCCAGCAGCTTATACGCCGGGGAGCTGTTTTTT. The chain joins TRBV7-3 to TRBJ2-2, with D unresolved. The CDR3 covers 12 residues. V dropped 2 bases and J dropped 6 bases, with 4 bases sitting between them. Germline V gene data show CDR1 as SGHTA and CDR2 as FQGTGA.

This chain joins TRBV19 and TRBJ1-5; 9 positions agree with TRBD1. The germline V gene has CDR1 LNHDA and CDR2 SQIVND (reference sequence). V was clipped by 5 bases and J by 6 bases; unmatched bases: 8. The length of the CDR3 is 15 residues. The CDR3 DNA follows: TGTGCCAGTAGTCGGGACAGGGTAAGCGGTCAGCCCCAGCATTTT. Translating gives CASSRDRVSGQPQHF.